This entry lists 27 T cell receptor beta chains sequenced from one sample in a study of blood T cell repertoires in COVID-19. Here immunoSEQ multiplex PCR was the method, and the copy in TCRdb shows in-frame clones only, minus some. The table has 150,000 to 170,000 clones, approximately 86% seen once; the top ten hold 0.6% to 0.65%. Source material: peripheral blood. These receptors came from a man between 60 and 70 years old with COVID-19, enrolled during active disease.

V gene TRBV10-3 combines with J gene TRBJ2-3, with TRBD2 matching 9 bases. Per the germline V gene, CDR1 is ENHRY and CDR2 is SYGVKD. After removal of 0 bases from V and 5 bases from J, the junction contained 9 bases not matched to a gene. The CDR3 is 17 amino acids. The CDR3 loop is CAISESTRGGAGDTQYF. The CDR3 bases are TGTGCCATCAGTGAGTCGACTCGCGGGGGGGCTGGAGATACGCAGTATTTT.

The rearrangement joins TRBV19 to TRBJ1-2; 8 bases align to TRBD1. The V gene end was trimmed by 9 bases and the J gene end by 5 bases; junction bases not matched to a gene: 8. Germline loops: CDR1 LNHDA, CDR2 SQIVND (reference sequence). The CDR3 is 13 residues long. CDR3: CASGRTGSYGYTF. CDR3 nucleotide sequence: TGTGCCAGCGGAAGGACAGGGTCGTATGGCTACACCTTC.

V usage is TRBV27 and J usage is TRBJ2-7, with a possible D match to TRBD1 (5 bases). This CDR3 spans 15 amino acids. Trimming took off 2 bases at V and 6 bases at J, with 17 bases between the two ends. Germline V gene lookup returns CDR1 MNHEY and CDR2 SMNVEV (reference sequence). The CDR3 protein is CASSLVRQGTGEQYF. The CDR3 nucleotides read TGTGCCAGCAGTTTAGTTCGGCAGGGTACGGGCGAGCAGTACTTC.

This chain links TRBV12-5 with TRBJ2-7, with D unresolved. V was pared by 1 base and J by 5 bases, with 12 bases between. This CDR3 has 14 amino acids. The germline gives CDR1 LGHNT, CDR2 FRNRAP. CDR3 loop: CASGLGRNWDEQYF. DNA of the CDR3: TGTGCTAGTGGTTTGGGGCGGAATTGGGACGAGCAGTACTTC. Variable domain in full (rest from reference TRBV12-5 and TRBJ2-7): DARVTQTPRHKVTEMGQEVTMRCQPILGHNTVFWYRQTMMQGLELLAYFRNRAPLDDSGMPKDRFSAEMPDATLATLKIQPSEPRDSAVYFCASGLGRNWDEQYFGPGTRLTVT.

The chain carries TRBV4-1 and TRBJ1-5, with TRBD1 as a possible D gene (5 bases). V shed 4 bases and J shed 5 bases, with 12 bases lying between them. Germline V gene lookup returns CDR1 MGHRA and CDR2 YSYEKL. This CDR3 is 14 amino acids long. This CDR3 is CASSRPDRDQPQHF. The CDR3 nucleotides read TGCGCCAGCAGCCGACCCGACAGAGATCAGCCCCAGCATTTT.

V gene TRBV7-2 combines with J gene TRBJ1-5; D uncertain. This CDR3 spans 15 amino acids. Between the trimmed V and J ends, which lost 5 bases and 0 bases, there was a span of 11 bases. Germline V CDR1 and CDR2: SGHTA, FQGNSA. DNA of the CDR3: TGTGCCAGCAGCCCCCCCGGAGATAGCAATCAGCCCCAGCATTTT. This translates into CASSPPGDSNQPQHF. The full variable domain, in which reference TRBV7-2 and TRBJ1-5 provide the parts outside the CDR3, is GAGVSQSPSNKVTEKGKDVELRCDPISGHTALYWYRQSLGQGLEFLIYFQGNSAPDKSGLPSDRFSAERTGGSVSTLTIQRTQQEDSAVYLCASSPPGDSNQPQHFGDGTRLSIL.

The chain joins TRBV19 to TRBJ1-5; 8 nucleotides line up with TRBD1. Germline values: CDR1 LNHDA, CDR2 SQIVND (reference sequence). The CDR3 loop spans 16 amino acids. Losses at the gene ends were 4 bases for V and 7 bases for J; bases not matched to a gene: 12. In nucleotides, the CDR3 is TGTGCCAGTAGTAACGGACAGGGCGGCGGTTTACAGCCCCAGCATTTT. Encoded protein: CASSNGQGGGLQPQHF.

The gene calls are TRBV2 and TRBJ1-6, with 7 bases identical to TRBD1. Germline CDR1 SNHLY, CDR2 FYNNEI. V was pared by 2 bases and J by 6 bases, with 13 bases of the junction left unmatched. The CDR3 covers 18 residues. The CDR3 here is CASSEYQPLGQINSPLHF. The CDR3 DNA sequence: TGTGCCAGCAGTGAATATCAACCGTTGGGACAGATTAATTCACCCCTCCACTTT.

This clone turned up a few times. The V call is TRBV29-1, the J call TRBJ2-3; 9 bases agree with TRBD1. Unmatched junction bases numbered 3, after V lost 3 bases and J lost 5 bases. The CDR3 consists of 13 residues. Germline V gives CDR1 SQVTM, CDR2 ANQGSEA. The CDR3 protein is CSVEDRGRDTQYF. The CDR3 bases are TGCAGCGTTGAGGACAGGGGCAGAGATACGCAGTATTTT.

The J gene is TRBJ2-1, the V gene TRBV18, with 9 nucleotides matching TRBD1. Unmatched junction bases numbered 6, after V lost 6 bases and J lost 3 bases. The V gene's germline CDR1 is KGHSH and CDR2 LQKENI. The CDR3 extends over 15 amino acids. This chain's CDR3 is CASSAGTGNYNEQFF. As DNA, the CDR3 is TGTGCCAGCTCCGCCGGGACAGGGAACTACAATGAGCAGTTCTTC.

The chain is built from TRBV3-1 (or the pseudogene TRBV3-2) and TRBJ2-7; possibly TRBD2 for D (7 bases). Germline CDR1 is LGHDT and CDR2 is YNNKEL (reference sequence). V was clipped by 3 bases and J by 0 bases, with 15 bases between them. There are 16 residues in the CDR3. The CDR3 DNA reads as TGTGCCAGCAGCCAGGGGGGGGCCTCACTCTCCTACGAGCAGTACTTC. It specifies CASSQGGASLSYEQYF.

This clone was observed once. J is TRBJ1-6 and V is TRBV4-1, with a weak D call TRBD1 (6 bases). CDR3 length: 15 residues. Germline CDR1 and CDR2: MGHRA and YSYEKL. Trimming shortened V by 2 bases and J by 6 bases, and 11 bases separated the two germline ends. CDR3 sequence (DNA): TGCGCCAGCAGCCAACGACAGGACCTTAATTCACCCCTCCACTTT. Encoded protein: CASSQRQDLNSPLHF.

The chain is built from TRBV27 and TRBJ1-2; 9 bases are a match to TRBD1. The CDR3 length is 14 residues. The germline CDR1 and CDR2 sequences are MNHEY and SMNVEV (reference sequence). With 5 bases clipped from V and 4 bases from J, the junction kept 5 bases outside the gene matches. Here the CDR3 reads CASSRDRATYGYTF. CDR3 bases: TGTGCCAGCAGTCGGGACAGGGCGACCTATGGCTACACCTTC.

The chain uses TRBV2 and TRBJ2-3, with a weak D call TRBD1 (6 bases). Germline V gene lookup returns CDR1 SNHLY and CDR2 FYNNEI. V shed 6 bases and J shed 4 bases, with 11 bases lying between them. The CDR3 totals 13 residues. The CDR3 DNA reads TGTGCCAGCAGCGGACAGTACCCAGATACGCAGTATTTT. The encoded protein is CASSGQYPDTQYF.

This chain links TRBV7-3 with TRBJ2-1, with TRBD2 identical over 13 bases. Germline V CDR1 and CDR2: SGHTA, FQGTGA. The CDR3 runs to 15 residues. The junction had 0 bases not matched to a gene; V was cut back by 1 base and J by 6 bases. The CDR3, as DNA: TGTGCCAGCAGCTTAAGACTAGCGGGGGGCAATGAGCAGTTCTTC. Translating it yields CASSLRLAGGNEQFF.

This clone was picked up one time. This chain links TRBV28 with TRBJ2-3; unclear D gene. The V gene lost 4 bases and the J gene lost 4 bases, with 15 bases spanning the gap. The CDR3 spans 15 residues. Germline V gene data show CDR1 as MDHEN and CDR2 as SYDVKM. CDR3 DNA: TGTGCCAGCAGTTCGCTGCCCCTAAGCCCAGATACGCAGTATTTT. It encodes CASSSLPLSPDTQYF. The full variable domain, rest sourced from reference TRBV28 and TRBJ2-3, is DVKVTQSSRYLVKRTGEKVFLECVQDMDHENMFWYRQDPGLGLRLIYFSYDVKMKEKGDIPEGYSVSREKKERFSLILESASTNQTSMYLCASSSLPLSPDTQYFGPGTRLTVL.

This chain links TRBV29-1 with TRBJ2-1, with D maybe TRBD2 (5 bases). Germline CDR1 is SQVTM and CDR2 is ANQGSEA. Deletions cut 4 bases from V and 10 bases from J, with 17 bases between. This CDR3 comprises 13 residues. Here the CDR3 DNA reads TGCAGCGTTGCGAGGCCCCTAGCTTTAGAGCAGTTCTTC. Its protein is CSVARPLALEQFF.

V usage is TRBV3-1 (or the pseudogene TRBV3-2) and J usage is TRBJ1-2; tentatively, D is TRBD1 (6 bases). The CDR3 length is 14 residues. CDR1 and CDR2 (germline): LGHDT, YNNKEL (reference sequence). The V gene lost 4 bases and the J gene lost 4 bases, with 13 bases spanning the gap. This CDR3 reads CASSPGQNIYGYTF. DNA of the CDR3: TGTGCCAGCAGCCCAGGACAGAACATCTATGGCTACACCTTC.

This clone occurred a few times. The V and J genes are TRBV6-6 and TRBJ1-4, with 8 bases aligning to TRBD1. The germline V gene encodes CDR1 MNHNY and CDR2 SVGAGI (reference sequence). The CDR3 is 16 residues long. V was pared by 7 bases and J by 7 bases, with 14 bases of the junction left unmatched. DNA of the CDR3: TGTGCCAGCAACCCTTACGGACAGGGATTTAGTGAAAAACTGTTTTTT. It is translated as CASNPYGQGFSEKLFF.

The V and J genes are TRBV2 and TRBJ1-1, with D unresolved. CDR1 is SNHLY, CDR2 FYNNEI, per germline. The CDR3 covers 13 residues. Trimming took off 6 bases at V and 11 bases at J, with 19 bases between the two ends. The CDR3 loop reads CASREEAIGGAFF. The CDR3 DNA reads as TGTGCCAGCAGGGAGGAAGCCATAGGAGGTGCTTTCTTT.

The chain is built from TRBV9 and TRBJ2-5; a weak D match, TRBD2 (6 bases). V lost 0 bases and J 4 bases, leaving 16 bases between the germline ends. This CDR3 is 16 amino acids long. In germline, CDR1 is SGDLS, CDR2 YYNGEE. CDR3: CASSVGGLALGETQYF. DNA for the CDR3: TGTGCCAGCAGCGTAGGGGGTCTAGCGTTGGGAGAGACCCAGTACTTC.

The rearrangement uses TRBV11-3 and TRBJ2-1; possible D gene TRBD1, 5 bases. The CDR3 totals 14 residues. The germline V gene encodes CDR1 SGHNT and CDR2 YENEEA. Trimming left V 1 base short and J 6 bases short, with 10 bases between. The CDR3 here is CASSLGQSSNEQFF. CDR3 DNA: TGTGCCAGCAGCTTAGGACAGTCGAGCAATGAGCAGTTCTTC.

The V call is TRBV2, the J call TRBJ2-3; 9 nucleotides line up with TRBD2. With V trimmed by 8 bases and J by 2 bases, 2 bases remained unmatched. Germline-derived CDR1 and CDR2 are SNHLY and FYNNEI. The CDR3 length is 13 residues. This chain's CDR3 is CASPSGITDTQYF. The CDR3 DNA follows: TGTGCCAGCCCTAGCGGGATCACAGATACGCAGTATTTT.

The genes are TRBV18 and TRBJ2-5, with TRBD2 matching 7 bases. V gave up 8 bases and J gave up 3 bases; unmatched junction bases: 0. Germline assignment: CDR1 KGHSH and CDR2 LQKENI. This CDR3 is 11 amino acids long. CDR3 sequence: CASGGEETQYF. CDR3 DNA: TGTGCCAGCGGGGGGGAAGAGACCCAGTACTTC.

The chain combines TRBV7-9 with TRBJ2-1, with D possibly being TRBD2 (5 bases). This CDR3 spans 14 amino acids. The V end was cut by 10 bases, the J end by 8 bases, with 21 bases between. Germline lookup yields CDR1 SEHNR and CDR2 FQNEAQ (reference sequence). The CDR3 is CAIVGKSSGDEQFF. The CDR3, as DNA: TGTGCCATAGTGGGAAAATCAAGCGGCGATGAGCAGTTCTTC.

The CDR3 loop reads CASSPGPGSGYTF. CDR3 nucleotide sequence: TGTGCCAGCAGCCCCGGGCCCGGGAGCGGCTACACCTTC. This rearrangement joins TRBV14 to TRBJ1-2; D not resolved. Germline V lookup: CDR1 SGHDN, CDR2 FVKESK. Deletions cut 4 bases from V and 8 bases from J, with 14 bases between. The CDR3 has 13 amino acids.

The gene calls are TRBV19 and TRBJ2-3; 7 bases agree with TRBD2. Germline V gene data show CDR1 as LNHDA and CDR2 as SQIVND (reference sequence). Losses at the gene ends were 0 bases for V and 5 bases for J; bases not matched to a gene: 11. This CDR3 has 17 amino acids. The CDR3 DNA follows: TGTGCCAGTAGTATAGACGACACCGGGACTATTCTAGATACGCAGTATTTT. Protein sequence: CASSIDDTGTILDTQYF.